The 30 T cell receptor beta chains below all came from one sample that was sequenced in a study of T cell changes during pregnancy in multiple sclerosis. Profiling relied on immunoSEQ multiplex PCR, and the TCRdb table lists in-frame clones only, not all of them. Among fewer than 85,000 clones, roughly 93% were seen once, and the ten largest hold more than 2.5%. The sample here was peripheral blood, taken in the second trimester of pregnancy. Source of these receptors: a female donor with multiple sclerosis, enrolled in a pregnancy study.

This chain connects TRBV12-5 to TRBJ2-2; no firm D call. Trimming pared 3 bases from V and 9 bases from J, leaving 17 bases between. Germline values: CDR1 LGHNT, CDR2 FRNRAP. The length of the CDR3 is 15 residues. Here the CDR3 reads CASGLSPSAGWELFF. The CDR3 DNA reads TGTGCTAGTGGTTTATCCCCGAGCGCCGGTTGGGAGCTGTTTTTT. Using reference TRBV12-5 and TRBJ2-2 for the parts outside the CDR3, the full variable domain is DARVTQTPRHKVTEMGQEVTMRCQPILGHNTVFWYRQTMMQGLELLAYFRNRAPLDDSGMPKDRFSAEMPDATLATLKIQPSEPRDSAVYFCASGLSPSAGWELFFGEGSRLTVL.

V and J are TRBV6-1 and TRBJ2-5, with TRBD1 identical over 9 bases. CDR3 size: 14 residues. Per the germline V gene, CDR1 is MNHNS and CDR2 is SASEGT. V lost 6 bases, J lost 5 bases, and 7 bases stayed unmatched. As DNA, the CDR3 is TGTGCCAGCAGACAAAGGGACAGGGTTGAGACCCAGTACTTC. It specifies CASRQRDRVETQYF.

The chain has TRBV27 and TRBJ2-7; D may be TRBD2 (5 bases). Looked up from germline, CDR1 is MNHEY and CDR2 is SMNVEV (reference sequence). The CDR3 sequence is 12 residues long. V was trimmed by 2 bases and J by 6 bases, leaving 8 bases between them. The CDR3 bases are TGTGCCAGCAGTTTACCGGGGTCCGAGCAGTACTTC. This sequence encodes CASSLPGSEQYF.

V and J are TRBV7-8 and TRBJ2-3, with D perhaps matching TRBD2 (5 bases). Trimming removed 6 bases at V and 0 bases at J, with 13 bases between. The germline gives CDR1 SGHVS, CDR2 FQNEAQ. The CDR3 length is 15 residues. The CDR3 here is CASRDGLGSTDTQYF. CDR3 coding DNA: TGTGCCAGCAGAGACGGACTGGGAAGCACAGATACGCAGTATTTT.

This sequence joins TRBV7-8 and TRBJ1-2; 8 bases are a match to TRBD1. Per the germline V gene, CDR1 is SGHVS and CDR2 is FQNEAQ. After removal of 0 bases from V and 8 bases from J, the junction contained 8 bases not matched to a gene. CDR3 length: 15 amino acids. In nucleotides, the CDR3 is TGTGCCAGCAGCTTAGCCCCGGACAGGGCTGGAGGCTACACCTTC. Translated, it gives CASSLAPDRAGGYTF.

V is TRBV23-1 and J is TRBJ1-5; D unresolved. TRBV23-1 is known as an ORF, though its function is uncertain. V was shortened by 3 bases and J by 11 bases, with 20 bases between the two germline ends. The CDR3 spans 15 residues. CDR3 in amino acids: CASSHLSWEVRAQHF. The DNA for the CDR3 is TGCGCCAGCAGTCACTTGTCTTGGGAGGTTCGGGCCCAGCATTTT.

The chain couples TRBV7-9 to TRBJ1-6; no firm D call. The germline V gene has CDR1 SEHNR and CDR2 FQNEAQ (reference sequence). CDR3 length equals 15 residues. The germline V and J ends were trimmed by 4 bases and 6 bases, with 13 bases remaining between them. This CDR3 reads CASSSDTGGNSPLHF. CDR3 in DNA: TGTGCCAGCAGCTCAGACACTGGAGGTAATTCACCCCTCCACTTT.

This chain connects TRBV5-1 to TRBJ2-3; 7 bases map to TRBD2. Germline V lookup: CDR1 SGHRS, CDR2 YFSETQ. V lost 2 bases, J lost 2 bases, and 5 bases stayed unmatched. The CDR3 extends over 15 amino acids. For the CDR3, the DNA is TGCGCCAGCAGCTTACGGACTAGAAACACAGATACGCAGTATTTT. Translation: CASSLRTRNTDTQYF.

V is TRBV25-1 and J is TRBJ1-1; 11 bases line up with TRBD1. Germline CDR1 is MGHDK and CDR2 is SYGVNS. The CDR3 is 15 residues long. J lost 6 bases, V lost 8 bases, and 11 bases had no gene match. The CDR3 DNA reads TGTGCCAGCGCCCCGGACAGGGGGCTAGGCGCTGAAGCTTTCTTT. Protein product: CASAPDRGLGAEAFF.

This chain uses TRBV11-2 with TRBJ2-1; 10 nucleotides align to TRBD2. Germline CDR1 and CDR2: SGHAT and FQNNGV. V was pared by 1 base and J by 6 bases, with 3 bases of the junction left unmatched. The CDR3 has 15 amino acids. Here the CDR3 DNA reads TGTGCCAGCAGCTTAGCTAGCGGGGGCCCCAATGAGCAGTTCTTC. It encodes CASSLASGGPNEQFF.

CDR3 loop: CATGGFTDTQYF. In DNA, the CDR3 is TGTGCCACTGGGGGGTTCACAGATACGCAGTATTTT. The rearrangement links TRBV6-1 to TRBJ2-3; TRBD2 might be the D (6 bases). The CDR3 runs to 12 residues. CDR1 and CDR2 from the germline V gene are MNHNS and SASEGT. V was cut by 10 bases and J by 2 bases, with 10 bases left in between.

The rearrangement links TRBV27 to TRBJ2-1; D ambiguous. Trimming left V 4 bases short and J 4 bases short, with 11 bases between. Germline assignment: CDR1 MNHEY and CDR2 SMNVEV (reference sequence). This CDR3 is built from 14 residues. CDR3 sequence: CASSYGSSYNEQFF. The CDR3 DNA is TGTGCCAGCAGTTACGGTTCATCTTACAATGAGCAGTTCTTC.

A few counts support this clone. The rearrangement joins TRBV4-2 to TRBJ2-7; TRBD1 matches at 7 bases. CDR3 length: 16 residues. CDR1 is LGHNA, CDR2 YNFKEQ, per germline. Trimming took 3 bases from V and 6 from J; bases not matched to a gene: 14. This CDR3 is CASSQSNRGPTGEQYF. Written as DNA, the CDR3 is TGTGCCAGCAGCCAGTCCAACAGGGGACCTACCGGCGAGCAGTACTTC.

The chain has TRBV7-9 and TRBJ1-1, with D perhaps matching TRBD1 (6 bases). Germline assignment: CDR1 SEHNR and CDR2 FQNEAQ (reference sequence). The CDR3 sequence is 17 residues long. V lost 2 bases, J lost 5 bases, and 21 bases lay in between. DNA for the CDR3: TGTGCCAGCAGCTTACTTCGGCGACGGGGGGCGCAGACTGAAGCTTTCTTT. Translation: CASSLLRRRGAQTEAFF.

The rearrangement joins TRBV19 to TRBJ2-5; TRBD1 matches 10 bases. The CDR3 consists of 15 residues. CDR1 LNHDA and CDR2 SQIVND come from the germline V gene (reference sequence). V shed 5 bases and J 6 bases; nucleotides not matched to a gene: 9. The CDR3 nucleotides read TGTGCCAGTAGTGGACGGGGACAGGGGAGAAAGACCCAGTACTTC. It encodes CASSGRGQGRKTQYF.

V is TRBV18 and J is TRBJ1-3; no clear D gene. Looked up from germline, CDR1 is KGHSH and CDR2 is LQKENI. Trimming left V 2 bases short and J 4 bases short, with 12 bases between. The length of the CDR3 is 15 residues. This chain's CDR3 is CASSPISGGGNTIYF. CDR3 coding DNA: TGTGCCAGCTCACCAATCTCAGGAGGGGGAAACACCATATATTTT.

This chain joins TRBV29-1 and TRBJ1-1; D remains ambiguous. The length of the CDR3 is 10 residues. V was trimmed by 6 bases and J by 4 bases, leaving 6 bases between them. Per germline, CDR1 SQVTM and CDR2 ANQGSEA. CDR3: CSVAGTEAFF. In DNA form, the CDR3 reads TGCAGCGTGGCAGGCACTGAAGCTTTCTTT.

The gene calls are TRBV7-2 and TRBJ2-1; TRBD2 agrees at 8 bases. Germline V gene lookup returns CDR1 SGHTA and CDR2 FQGNSA. The CDR3 has 15 residues. Germline trimming cut 0 bases from V and 4 bases from J; bases unmatched to any gene: 2. As DNA, the CDR3 is TGTGCCAGCAGCTTAGCTAGCGGGATATACAATGAGCAGTTCTTC. Amino acid sequence: CASSLASGIYNEQFF.

CDR3 residues: CASTPAVTNTEAFF. CDR3 nucleotide sequence: TGTGCCAGCACACCGGCGGTAACGAACACTGAAGCTTTCTTT. This rearrangement joins TRBV6-6 to TRBJ1-1, with D hard to call. The germline gives CDR1 MNHNY, CDR2 SVGAGI (reference sequence). The ends were cut back, 7 bases at V and 1 base at J, with 13 bases in the middle. This CDR3 spans 14 amino acids.

The genes are TRBV5-4 and TRBJ1-2; 7 nucleotides align to TRBD1. The germline V gene has CDR1 SGHNT and CDR2 YYREEE (reference sequence). This CDR3 has 14 residues. V shed 6 bases and J 1 base; nucleotides not matched to a gene: 6. As DNA, the CDR3 is TGTGCCAGCACCCAGACAGGGAATAACTATGGCTACACCTTC. Protein: CASTQTGNNYGYTF. Based on the CDR3 plus reference TRBV5-4 and TRBJ1-2, the full variable domain is ETGVTQSPTHLIKTRGQQVTLRCSSQSGHNTVSWYQQALGQGPQFIFQYYREEENGRGNFPPRFSGLQFPNYSSELNVNALELDDSALYLCASTQTGNNYGYTFGSGTRLTVV.

The chain recombines TRBV2 with TRBJ2-7; D might be TRBD2 (6 bases). The ends were cut back, 10 bases at V and 6 bases at J, with 19 bases in the middle. Germline-derived CDR1 and CDR2 are SNHLY and FYNNEI. This CDR3 contains 13 residues. Here the CDR3 DNA reads TGTGCCATGACCGGGACTTCCTTCTCCGAGCAGTACTTC. Translation: CAMTGTSFSEQYF.

The chain carries TRBV19 and TRBJ2-1, with D possibly matching TRBD1 (5 bases). The CDR3 spans 13 residues. Germline CDR1 reads LNHDA; CDR2 reads SQIVND (reference sequence). V was shortened by 2 bases and J by 6 bases, with 8 bases between the two germline ends. For the CDR3, the DNA is TGTGCCAGTAGTATAAGGGGATCCAATGAGCAGTTCTTC. This encodes CASSIRGSNEQFF.

This clone was detected once. The gene calls are TRBV7-8 and TRBJ1-1; 7 nucleotides agree with TRBD1. The J segment lost 0 bases and the V segment lost 1 base, leaving 11 bases of the junction unmatched. Germline V gene sequence: CDR1 SGHVS, CDR2 FQNEAQ. The length of the CDR3 is 18 residues. CDR3 DNA sequence: TGTGCCAGCAGCTTAGTGCGGCCGACAGGGACGGTGAACACTGAAGCTTTCTTT. Its translation: CASSLVRPTGTVNTEAFF.

This chain uses TRBV7-8 with TRBJ2-5; 12 bases line up with TRBD2. CDR3 length: 18 amino acids. Germline V gene lookup returns CDR1 SGHVS and CDR2 FQNEAQ. Trimming removed 4 bases from V and 4 bases from J; junction bases left unmatched: 13. CDR3 bases: TGTGCCAGCAGCTCTGACAAACTAGCGGGGGGTACGTTAGAGACCCAGTACTTC. This encodes CASSSDKLAGGTLETQYF.

CDR3 amino acids: CASSSPSGEQYF. The DNA for the CDR3 is TGTGCCAGCAGTTCTCCGTCCGGCGAGCAGTACTTC. The chain joins TRBV6-6 to TRBJ2-7; D gene unclear. Germline-derived CDR1 and CDR2 are MNHNY and SVGAGI (reference sequence). With 4 bases removed from V and 6 bases from J, the gap between germline ends came to 10 bases. This CDR3 has 12 residues.

This rearrangement joins TRBV5-4 to TRBJ1-3, with a tentative D call TRBD1 (5 bases). The germline V gene encodes CDR1 SGHNT and CDR2 YYREEE (reference sequence). The ends were cut back, 3 bases at V and 0 bases at J, with 7 bases in the middle. The CDR3 is made up of 14 amino acids. CDR3 loop: CASSWGNSGNTIYF. The CDR3 DNA is TGTGCCAGCAGCTGGGGCAACTCTGGAAACACCATATATTTT.

DNA for the CDR3: TGTGCCAGCAGTCCCGGGACAGAGAACACTGAAGCTTTCTTT. This codes for CASSPGTENTEAFF. V gene TRBV25-1 combines with J gene TRBJ1-1; 7 bases map to TRBD1. The trim removed 5 bases at V and 1 base at J, leaving 4 bases unmatched. Germline V gives CDR1 MGHDK, CDR2 SYGVNS. The CDR3 is made up of 14 amino acids.

This clone was seen just once. V is TRBV5-4 and J is TRBJ1-1, with no clear D. The CDR3 runs 13 residues. V was shortened by 4 bases and J by 10 bases, with 17 bases between the two germline ends. Germline CDR1 and CDR2: SGHNT and YYREEE (reference sequence). The CDR3 region is CASSRRTGEGAFF. DNA for the CDR3: TGTGCCAGCAGCCGAAGGACCGGGGAGGGAGCTTTCTTT.

The rearrangement joins TRBV7-8 to TRBJ2-5; 8 bases match TRBD2. The V gene's germline CDR1 is SGHVS and CDR2 FQNEAQ. V lost 1 base to trimming and J lost 6 bases; unmatched junction nucleotides: 4. This CDR3 contains 14 residues. The chain's CDR3 is CASSLGTSLKTQYF. The CDR3 DNA sequence: TGTGCCAGCAGCTTAGGGACTAGCTTGAAGACCCAGTACTTC.

The rearrangement joins TRBV15 to TRBJ2-7; possibly TRBD1 for D (6 bases). Germline-derived CDR1 and CDR2 are LNHNV and YYDKDF (reference sequence). The CDR3 is 14 amino acids. Trimming took 8 bases from V and 7 from J, leaving 21 bases between them. The CDR3 region has the DNA TGTGCCACCCAAATGGACAGACCTACCGGGGAGCAGTACTTC. Amino acids: CATQMDRPTGEQYF.